A few counts support the clone carrying this TCR beta chain. Its antigen is not identified. This may stem from a read error, because a much larger clone lies one nucleotide away. The record originates from a study of T cells in Graves' hyperthyroidism and ophthalmopathy. Study conclusions and caveats: Blood held most thyroid clonotypes expanded above 0.001 frequency.

The CDR3 regions of TCR beta were amplified from RNA transcripts. A set of HTBI primers served as the primers for a first-round RT-PCR of the TCR CDR3. MiXCR, applied by TCRdb to the multiplex PCR reads, yields one record per CDR3 protein. Here the sample spans 500,000 to 750,000 distinct CDR3 sequences, just over 45% being singletons. Germline CDR1 and CDR2: SGHDT and YYEEEE. The CDR3 is 13 residues long. The J gene is TRBJ1-1, the V gene TRBV5-6; 7 bases map to TRBD1. The source is a woman in her late teens or twenties with Graves' hyperthyroidism. The sequenced sample consisted of peripheral blood or thyroid tissue (not recorded which). The chain's CDR3 is CASSSSGGGEASF. CDR3 DNA sequence: TGTGCCAGCAGCTCCTCAGGGGGAGGTGAAGCTTCCTTT. Based on the CDR3 plus reference TRBV5-6 and TRBJ1-1, the full variable domain is DAGVTQSPTHLIKTRGQQVTLRCSPKSGHDTVSWYQQALGQGPQFIFQYYEEEERQRGNFPDRFSGHQFPNYSSELNVNALLLGDSALYLCASSSSGGGEASFGQGTRLTVV.